Following are 25 T cell receptor beta chains from one sample sequenced in a study of T cells in Graves' hyperthyroidism and ophthalmopathy. TCR beta CDR3 regions were amplified from RNA. A first-round RT-PCR of the TCR CDR3 used the HTBI primer set. One entry per CDR3 protein, called by TCRdb with MiXCR from the multiplex PCR reads. Here the sample spans roughly 740,000 distinct CDR3 sequences, roughly 15% being singletons. The sample taken for sequencing was blood. The receptors were sampled from a man between 18 and 35 years old with Graves' hyperthyroidism.

This clonotype was seen only a few times. The chain carries TRBV12-3 or TRBV12-4 and TRBJ1-2; D call uncertain. Trimming left V 6 bases short and J 4 bases short, with 12 bases between. The CDR3 covers 13 residues. CDR3 sequence reads: CASRPSASYGYTF. In DNA, the CDR3 is TGTGCCAGCAGGCCCTCAGCCAGCTATGGCTACACCTTC.

This clonotype was recorded many times. This chain connects TRBV20-1 to TRBJ1-1, with TRBD1 as a possible D gene (6 bases). CDR1 DFQATT and CDR2 SNEGSKA come from the germline V gene (reference sequence). V lost 0 bases and J 0 bases, leaving 14 bases between the germline ends. The CDR3 has 16 amino acids. The CDR3 bases are TGCAGTGCTAGAGATCTCTATGGGGACATGAACACTGAAGCTTTCTTT. This codes for CSARDLYGDMNTEAFF.

This clonotype occurred a few times. The chain links TRBV19 to TRBJ2-3; 8 bases map to TRBD2. The CDR3 is 16 amino acids. Looked up from germline, CDR1 is LNHDA and CDR2 is SQIVND (reference sequence). V lost 3 bases to trimming and J lost 2 bases; unmatched junction nucleotides: 7. Here the CDR3 DNA reads TGTGCCAGTAGTATCCGAGCGGGAGCCTTCACAGATACGCAGTATTTT. This gives the protein CASSIRAGAFTDTQYF.

There are many counts of this clonotype. The CDR3 loop reads CASSLGAGPGEQYF. CDR3 coding DNA: TGTGCCAGCAGCTTAGGGGCGGGTCCGGGAGAGCAGTACTTC. The chain joins TRBV7-8 to TRBJ2-7; weak D call: TRBD2 (5 bases). V shed 1 base and J shed 7 bases, with 14 bases lying between them. CDR3 size: 14 residues. CDR1 is SGHVS and CDR2 is FQNEAQ in the germline V gene.

In this sample, this clonotype turned up a few times. The chain employs TRBV3-2 and TRBJ1-1; TRBD1 reflects the table's D call only, with no check against the DNA. TRBV3-2 is listed as a pseudogene. The CDR3 is 14 amino acids. The CDR3 spells CASSLYRDDTEAFF. The CDR3 DNA reads TGTGCCAGCAGCCTCTACAGGGATGACACTGAAGCTTTCTTT.

The sample holds a few counts of this clonotype. V and J are TRBV7-9 and TRBJ2-1, with D unresolved. The V gene's germline CDR1 is SEHNR and CDR2 FQNEAQ (reference sequence). The CDR3 consists of 13 residues. V was pared by 7 bases and J by 1 base, with 8 bases between. The CDR3 reads CASNPGSYNEQFF. The CDR3 coding sequence is TGTGCCAGCAACCCCGGGTCCTACAATGAGCAGTTCTTC.

The V call is TRBV18, the J call TRBJ2-3; 14 bases match TRBD2. CDR1 and CDR2 (germline): KGHSH, LQKENI. This CDR3 region has 17 residues. The V gene end was trimmed by 2 bases and the J gene end by 6 bases; junction bases not matched to a gene: 7. Here the CDR3 DNA reads TGTGCCAGCTCACCAACGAGGACTAGCGGGAGGTCCGATACGCAGTATTTT. Residues: CASSPTRTSGRSDTQYF.

This clonotype has a handful of counts. The chain uses TRBV7-9 and TRBJ1-1; D is possibly TRBD1 (6 bases). The CDR3 spans 12 residues. V lost 7 bases and J lost 7, with 13 bases in between. Looked up from germline, CDR1 is SEHNR and CDR2 is FQNEAQ (reference sequence). DNA for the CDR3: TGTGCCAGCAAAGGGGGGATCCTTGAAGCTTTCTTT. It codes for CASKGGILEAFF.

This clonotype was seen many times. The chain recombines TRBV12-3 or TRBV12-4 with TRBJ2-7; D possibly corresponds to TRBD2 (6 bases). Trimming stripped 5 bases from V and 1 base from J, with 9 bases between. The CDR3 totals 13 residues. CDR3 residues: CASSRELSYEQYF. CDR3 bases: TGTGCCAGCAGTCGGGAGCTGTCCTACGAGCAGTACTTC.

The chain has TRBV19 and TRBJ2-7; TRBD2 is a possible D gene (5 bases). The CDR3 extends over 12 amino acids. Germline CDR1 reads LNHDA; CDR2 reads SQIVND (reference sequence). Trimming cost V 4 bases and J 3 bases, with 7 bases left between them. In DNA form, the CDR3 reads TGTGCCAGTAGTACACGGGACTACGAGCAGTACTTC. This translates into CASSTRDYEQYF. Supplemented by reference TRBV19 and TRBJ2-7, the full variable domain reads DGGITQSPKYLFRKEGQNVTLSCEQNLNHDAMYWYRQDPGQGLRLIYYSQIVNDFQKGDIAEGYSVSREKKESFPLTVTSAQKNPTAFYLCASSTRDYEQYFGPGTRLTVT.

This clonotype was observed at least ten times. A much larger clone differs by one base, so this may be a read error. The chain employs TRBV2 and TRBJ1-1; D is uncertain. This CDR3 spans 13 amino acids. Trimming cost V 4 bases and J 1 base, with 7 bases left between them. Germline-derived CDR1 and CDR2 are SNHLY and FYNNEI. CDR3 nucleotide sequence: TGTGCCAGCAGTGGTGAGGGGAACACTGAAGCTTTCTTT. This codes for CASSGEGNTEAFF.

There are many counts of this clonotype. The CDR3 sequence: CASSLFWDTRTMNTEAFF. CDR3 DNA sequence: TGTGCCAGCAGCTTATTCTGGGACACTAGAACCATGAACACTGAAGCTTTCTTT. The chain links TRBV7-2 to TRBJ1-1; D may be TRBD1 (6 bases). CDR1 and CDR2 (germline): SGHTA, FQGNSA. The CDR3 extends over 18 amino acids. Trimming took 2 bases from V and 0 from J, leaving 19 bases between them.

The table lists this clonotype with many counts. The rearrangement joins TRBV28 to TRBJ2-3; 12 bases match TRBD2. The CDR3 consists of 18 residues. The J segment lost 6 bases and the V segment lost 6 bases, leaving 16 bases of the junction unmatched. Germline V gene lookup returns CDR1 MDHEN and CDR2 SYDVKM. The CDR3 DNA reads TGTGCCAGCAGCCTAATCGGACTAGCGGGAAAGGGTTGGGATACGCAGTATTTT. It yields the protein CASSLIGLAGKGWDTQYF.

This clonotype occurred a few times. The CDR3 DNA is TGTGCCAGCAGCACAGGGGGCCCCTATAATTCACCCCTCCACTTT. Protein product: CASSTGGPYNSPLHF. The chain is built from TRBV7-9 and TRBJ1-6; 9 bases match TRBD1. Germline V gives CDR1 SEHNR, CDR2 FQNEAQ (reference sequence). The CDR3 contains 15 residues. V was clipped by 5 bases and J by 2 bases; unmatched bases: 1.

This clonotype is a singleton in its sample. The chain links TRBV15 to TRBJ2-3; D is possibly TRBD2 (6 bases). This CDR3 spans 15 amino acids. Germline-derived CDR1 and CDR2 are LNHNV and YYDKDF (reference sequence). Deletions cut 4 bases from V and 4 bases from J, with 15 bases between. The CDR3 here is CATSTTEGGPDTQYF. The CDR3 DNA reads TGTGCCACCAGCACGACGGAGGGCGGCCCAGATACGCAGTATTTT.

Details on this clonotype: This is likely a read error, given that the CDR3 carries no conserved phenylalanine or tryptophan at its end. The chain couples TRBV19 to TRBJ1-5; D ambiguous. V was cut by 6 bases and J by 0 bases, with 6 bases left in between. The CDR3 extends over 13 amino acids. The germline V gene has CDR1 LNHDA and CDR2 SQIVND (reference sequence). The CDR3 loop reads CASRKYSNQPQHS. CDR3 in DNA: TGTGCCAGTAGGAAGTATAGCAATCAGCCCCAGCATTCT.

The rearrangement uses TRBV2 and TRBJ2-7; tentative D call: TRBD1 (6 bases). Germline-derived CDR1 and CDR2 are SNHLY and FYNNEI. Trimming took off 0 bases at V and 0 bases at J, with 12 bases between the two ends. The CDR3 runs 16 residues. Here the CDR3 DNA reads TGTGCCAGCAGTGAAGCGACAGGACTTAGCTCCTACGAGCAGTACTTC. As protein: CASSEATGLSSYEQYF. Combining the CDR3 with reference TRBV2 and TRBJ2-7 gives the whole variable domain EPEVTQTPSHQVTQMGQEVILRCVPISNHLYFYWYRQILGQKVEFLVSFYNNEISEKSEIFDDQFSVERPDGSNFTLKIRSTKLEDSAMYFCASSEATGLSSYEQYFGPGTRLTVT.

This clonotype came up a few times. Relative to the germline gene, one junction end is altered; a read error may explain this. The chain couples TRBV5-1 to TRBJ1-5; D possibly corresponds to TRBD1 (5 bases). The CDR3 has 14 amino acids. Germline lookup yields CDR1 SGHRS and CDR2 YFSETQ. The CDR3 DNA follows: TGTGCCAGCAGCGCAGACAGACGGATTTCGCCCCAGCATTTT. Encoded protein: CASSADRRISPQHF. Variable domain in full (rest from reference TRBV5-1 and TRBJ1-5): KAGVTQTPRYLIKTRGQQVTLSCSPISGHRSVSWYQQTPGQGLQFLFEYFSETQRNKGNFPGRFSGRQFSNSRSEMNVSTLELGDSALYLCASSADRRISPQHFGDGTRLSIL.

This clonotype was counted many times. This chain connects TRBV6-2 or TRBV6-3 to TRBJ2-3, with D tentatively TRBD1 (6 bases). This CDR3 spans 16 amino acids. Germline assignment: CDR1 MNHEY and CDR2 SVGEGT. The V end was cut by 0 bases, the J end by 2 bases, with 12 bases between. This CDR3 is CASSYSRQDLTDTQYF. The CDR3 nucleotides are TGTGCCAGCAGTTACTCCCGACAGGACCTCACAGATACGCAGTATTTT.

This clonotype was seen repeatedly, ten times or more. The V and J genes are TRBV6-2 or TRBV6-3 and TRBJ2-7; 8 nucleotides match TRBD1. The germline V gene has CDR1 MNHEY and CDR2 SVGEGT. This CDR3 spans 17 amino acids. V lost 6 bases and J lost 0; bases outside the gene matches: 13. CDR3 in amino acids: CASSPDREPFFSYEQYF. CDR3 nucleotides: TGTGCCAGCAGCCCGGACAGGGAACCTTTCTTCTCCTACGAGCAGTACTTC.

Remarks on this clonotype: A clone one base away is much larger, so this may be a read error. The chain has TRBV6-2 or TRBV6-3 and TRBJ2-2; D possibly corresponds to TRBD2 (5 bases). The V gene's germline CDR1 is MNHEY and CDR2 SVGEGT. The CDR3 runs to 13 residues. CDR3: CASSYYNTGELLF. The CDR3, as DNA: TGTGCCAGCAGTTACTACAACACCGGGGAGCTGCTTTTT.

This clonotype occurred many times. V is TRBV18 and J is TRBJ2-1; 9 nucleotides align to TRBD1. Germline CDR1 KGHSH, CDR2 LQKENI. Trimming at V came to 0 bases and at J to 9 bases, leaving 9 bases not matched to a gene. The CDR3 totals 16 residues. CDR3 DNA: TGTGCCAGCTCACCACCGTTGGACAGGGGAAAGGCTGAGCAGTTCTTC. Translated, it gives CASSPPLDRGKAEQFF.

Only a few counts were recorded for this clonotype. The chain has TRBV4-2 and TRBJ2-6, with 7 bases fitting TRBD1. The V gene's germline CDR1 is LGHNA and CDR2 YNFKEQ. The CDR3 is 16 amino acids. V lost 5 bases and J lost 2; bases outside the gene matches: 6. CDR3 protein: CASSLTGPAGANVLTF. In DNA form, the CDR3 reads TGTGCCAGCAGCTTGACAGGGCCTGCTGGGGCCAACGTCCTGACTTTC.

The V call is TRBV19, the J call TRBJ1-1, with unresolved D. The CDR3 consists of 16 residues. Per germline, CDR1 LNHDA and CDR2 SQIVND (reference sequence). The V end was cut by 0 bases, the J end by 0 bases, with 11 bases between. The DNA of the CDR3 is TGTGCCAGTAGTATAGATCATGGGGTAGTGAACACTGAAGCTTTCTTT. It is translated as CASSIDHGVVNTEAFF. Combining the CDR3 with reference TRBV19 and TRBJ1-1 gives the whole variable domain DGGITQSPKYLFRKEGQNVTLSCEQNLNHDAMYWYRQDPGQGLRLIYYSQIVNDFQKGDIAEGYSVSREKKESFPLTVTSAQKNPTAFYLCASSIDHGVVNTEAFFGQGTRLTVV.

Here the CDR3 reads CASSPLGGGSSGNTIYF. CDR3 bases: TGCGCCAGCAGCCCTTTAGGGGGGGGCTCGTCTGGAAACACCATATATTTT. The chain carries TRBV4-3 and TRBJ1-3; D is possibly TRBD1 (6 bases). The germline gives CDR1 LGHNA, CDR2 YSLEER. V lost 4 bases and J 1 base, leaving 17 bases between the germline ends. This CDR3 region has 17 residues.